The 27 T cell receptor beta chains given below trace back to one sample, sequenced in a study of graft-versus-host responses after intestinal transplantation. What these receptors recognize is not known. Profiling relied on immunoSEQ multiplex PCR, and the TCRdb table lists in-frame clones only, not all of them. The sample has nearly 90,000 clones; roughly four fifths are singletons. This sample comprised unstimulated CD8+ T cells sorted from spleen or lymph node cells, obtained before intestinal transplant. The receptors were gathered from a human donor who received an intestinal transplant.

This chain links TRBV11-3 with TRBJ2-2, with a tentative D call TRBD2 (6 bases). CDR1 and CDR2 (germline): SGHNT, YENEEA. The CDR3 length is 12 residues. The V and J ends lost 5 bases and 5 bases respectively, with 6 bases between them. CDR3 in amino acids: CASSGGTGELFF. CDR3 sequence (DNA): TGTGCCAGCAGCGGAGGGACCGGGGAGCTGTTTTTT. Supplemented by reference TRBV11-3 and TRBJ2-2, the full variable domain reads EAGVVQSPRYKIIEKKQPVAFWCNPISGHNTLYWYLQNLGQGPELLIRYENEEAVDDSQLPKDRFSAERLKGVDSTLKIQPAELGDSAVYLCASSGGTGELFFGEGSRLTVL.

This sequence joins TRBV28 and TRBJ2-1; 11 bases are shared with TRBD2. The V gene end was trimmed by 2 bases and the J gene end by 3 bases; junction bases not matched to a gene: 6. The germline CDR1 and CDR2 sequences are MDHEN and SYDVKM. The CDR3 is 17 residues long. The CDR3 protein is CASSLTSGSEGYNEQFF. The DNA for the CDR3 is TGTGCCAGCAGTTTAACTAGCGGGAGTGAAGGCTACAATGAGCAGTTCTTC.

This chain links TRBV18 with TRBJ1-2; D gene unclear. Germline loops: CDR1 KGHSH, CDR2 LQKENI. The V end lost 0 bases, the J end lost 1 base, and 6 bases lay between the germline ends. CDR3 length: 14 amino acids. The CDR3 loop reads CASSPPASNYGYTF. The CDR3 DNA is TGTGCCAGCTCACCACCGGCCAGTAACTATGGCTACACCTTC.

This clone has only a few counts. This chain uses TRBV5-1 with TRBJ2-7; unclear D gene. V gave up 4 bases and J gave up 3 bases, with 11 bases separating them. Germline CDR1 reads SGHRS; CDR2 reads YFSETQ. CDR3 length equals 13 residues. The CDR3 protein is CASSPGPDYEQYF. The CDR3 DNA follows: TGCGCCAGCAGCCCCGGCCCCGACTACGAGCAGTACTTC. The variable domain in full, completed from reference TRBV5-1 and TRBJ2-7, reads KAGVTQTPRYLIKTRGQQVTLSCSPISGHRSVSWYQQTPGQGLQFLFEYFSETQRNKGNFPGRFSGRQFSNSRSEMNVSTLELGDSALYLCASSPGPDYEQYFGPGTRLTVT.

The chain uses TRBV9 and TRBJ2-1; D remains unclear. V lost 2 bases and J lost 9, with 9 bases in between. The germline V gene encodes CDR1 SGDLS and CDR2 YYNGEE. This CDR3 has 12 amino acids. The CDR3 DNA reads TGTGCCAGCAGCGTTTTAGGTAGTGAGCAGTTCTTC. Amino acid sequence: CASSVLGSEQFF. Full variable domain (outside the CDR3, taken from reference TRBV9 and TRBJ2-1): DSGVTQTPKHLITATGQRVTLRCSPRSGDLSVYWYQQSLDQGLQFLIQYYNGEERAKGNILERFSAQQFPDLHSELNLSSLELGDSALYFCASSVLGSEQFFGPGTRLTVL.

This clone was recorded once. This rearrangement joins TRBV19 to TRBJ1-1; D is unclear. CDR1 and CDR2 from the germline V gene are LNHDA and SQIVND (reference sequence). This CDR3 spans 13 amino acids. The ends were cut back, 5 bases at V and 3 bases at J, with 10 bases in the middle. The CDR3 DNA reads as TGTGCCAGTAGTCCGGATGTTGACACTGAAGCTTTCTTT. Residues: CASSPDVDTEAFF. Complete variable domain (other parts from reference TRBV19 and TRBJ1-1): DGGITQSPKYLFRKEGQNVTLSCEQNLNHDAMYWYRQDPGQGLRLIYYSQIVNDFQKGDIAEGYSVSREKKESFPLTVTSAQKNPTAFYLCASSPDVDTEAFFGQGTRLTVV.

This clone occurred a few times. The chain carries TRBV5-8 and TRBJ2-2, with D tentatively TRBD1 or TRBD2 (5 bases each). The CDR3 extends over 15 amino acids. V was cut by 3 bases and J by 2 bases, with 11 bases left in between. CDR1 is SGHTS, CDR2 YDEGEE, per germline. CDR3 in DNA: TGTGCCAGCAGCTACGGGACGGCCAACACCGGGGAGCTGTTTTTT. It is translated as CASSYGTANTGELFF.

The CDR3 loop is CASSSGLAGDNEQFF. CDR3 nucleotide sequence: TGTGCCAGCAGCTCCGGACTAGCGGGAGACAATGAGCAGTTCTTC. The rearrangement joins TRBV7-9 to TRBJ2-1; TRBD2 aligns across 13 bases. Germline trimming cut 4 bases from V and 5 bases from J; bases unmatched to any gene: 2. Germline CDR1 and CDR2: SEHNR and FQNEAQ (reference sequence). CDR3 length: 15 residues. The full variable domain, rest sourced from reference TRBV7-9 and TRBJ2-1, is DTGVSQNPRHKITKRGQNVTFRCDPISEHNRLYWYRQTLGQGPEFLTYFQNEAQLEKSRLLSDRFSAERPKGSFSTLEIQRTEQGDSAMYLCASSSGLAGDNEQFFGPGTRLTVL.

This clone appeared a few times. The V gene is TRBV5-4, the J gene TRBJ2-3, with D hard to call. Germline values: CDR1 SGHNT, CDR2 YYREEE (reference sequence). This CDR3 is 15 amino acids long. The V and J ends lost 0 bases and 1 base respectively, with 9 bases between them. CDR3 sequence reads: CASSLEFPRTDTQYF. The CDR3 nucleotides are TGTGCCAGCAGCTTGGAGTTCCCTCGCACAGATACGCAGTATTTT. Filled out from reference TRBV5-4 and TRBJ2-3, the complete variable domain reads ETGVTQSPTHLIKTRGQQVTLRCSSQSGHNTVSWYQQALGQGPQFIFQYYREEENGRGNFPPRFSGLQFPNYSSELNVNALELDDSALYLCASSLEFPRTDTQYFGPGTRLTVL.

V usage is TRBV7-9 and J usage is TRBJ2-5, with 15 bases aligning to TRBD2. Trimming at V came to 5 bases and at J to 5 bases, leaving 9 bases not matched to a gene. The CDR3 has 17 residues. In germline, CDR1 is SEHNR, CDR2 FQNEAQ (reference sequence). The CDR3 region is CASSPYPGLAGGETQYF. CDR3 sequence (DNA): TGTGCCAGCAGCCCATACCCGGGACTAGCGGGAGGTGAGACCCAGTACTTC.

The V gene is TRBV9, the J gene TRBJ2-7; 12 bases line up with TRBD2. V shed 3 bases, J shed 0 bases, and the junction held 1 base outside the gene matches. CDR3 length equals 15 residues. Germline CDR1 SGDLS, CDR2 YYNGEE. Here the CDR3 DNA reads TGTGCCAGCAGCGGGGGACTAGCGGGCTCCTACGAGCAGTACTTC. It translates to CASSGGLAGSYEQYF.

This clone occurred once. As DNA, the CDR3 is TGTGCCAGCAGTTTTTTGACACCGACAGGGATCCAAGAGACCCAGTACTTC. This translates into CASSFLTPTGIQETQYF. V is TRBV27 and J is TRBJ2-5; 7 bases agree with TRBD1. The V segment lost 3 bases and the J segment 1 base; nucleotides outside the gene matches: 11. CDR3 size: 17 residues. CDR1 is MNHEY and CDR2 is SMNVEV in the germline V gene (reference sequence).

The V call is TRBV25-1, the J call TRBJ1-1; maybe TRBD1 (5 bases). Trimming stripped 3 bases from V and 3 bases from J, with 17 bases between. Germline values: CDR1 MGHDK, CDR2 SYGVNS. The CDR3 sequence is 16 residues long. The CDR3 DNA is TGTGCCAGCAGTGAGCTCCCTGGTGGGGCCTACACTGAAGCTTTCTTT. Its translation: CASSELPGGAYTEAFF.

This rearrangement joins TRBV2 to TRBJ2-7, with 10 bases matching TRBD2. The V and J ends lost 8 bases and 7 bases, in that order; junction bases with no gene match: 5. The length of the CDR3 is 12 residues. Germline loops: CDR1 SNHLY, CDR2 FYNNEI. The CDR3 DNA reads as TGTGCCAGCCTAGCGGGAGTGGGGGAGCAGTACTTC. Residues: CASLAGVGEQYF.

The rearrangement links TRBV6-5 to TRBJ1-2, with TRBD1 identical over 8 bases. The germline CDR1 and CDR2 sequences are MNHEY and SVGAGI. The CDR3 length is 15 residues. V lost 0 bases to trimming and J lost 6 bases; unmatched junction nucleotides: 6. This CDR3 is CASSYSLRTGHGYTF. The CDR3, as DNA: TGTGCCAGCAGTTACTCGCTCCGGACAGGGCATGGCTACACCTTC.

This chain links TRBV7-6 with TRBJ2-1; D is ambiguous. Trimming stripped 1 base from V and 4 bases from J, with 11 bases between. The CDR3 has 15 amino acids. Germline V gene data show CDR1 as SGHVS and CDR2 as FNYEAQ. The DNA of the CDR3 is TGTGCCAGCAGCTTAGTGGCGGTACCTTACAATGAGCAGTTCTTC. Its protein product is CASSLVAVPYNEQFF.

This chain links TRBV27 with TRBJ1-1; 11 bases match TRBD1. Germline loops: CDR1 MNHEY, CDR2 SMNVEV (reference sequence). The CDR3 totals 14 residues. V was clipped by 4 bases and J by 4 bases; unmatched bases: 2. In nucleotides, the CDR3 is TGTGCCAGCAGTTCCGGGACAGGGGGCACTGAAGCTTTCTTT. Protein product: CASSSGTGGTEAFF.

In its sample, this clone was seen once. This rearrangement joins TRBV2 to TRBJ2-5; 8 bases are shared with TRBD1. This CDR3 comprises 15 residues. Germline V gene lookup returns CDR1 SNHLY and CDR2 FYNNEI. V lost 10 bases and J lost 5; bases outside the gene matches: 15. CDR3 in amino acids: CATKVTSGGVETQYF. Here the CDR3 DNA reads TGTGCCACCAAAGTTACTTCAGGGGGCGTGGAGACCCAGTACTTC.

The CDR3 is CATSRDRGQYNEQFF. In DNA, the CDR3 is TGTGCCACCAGCAGAGACAGGGGCCAATACAATGAGCAGTTCTTC. The genes are TRBV15 and TRBJ2-1; TRBD1 is a possible D gene (6 bases). Trimming stripped 0 bases from V and 4 bases from J, with 10 bases between. This CDR3 is 15 amino acids long. CDR1 and CDR2 (germline): LNHNV, YYDKDF (reference sequence).

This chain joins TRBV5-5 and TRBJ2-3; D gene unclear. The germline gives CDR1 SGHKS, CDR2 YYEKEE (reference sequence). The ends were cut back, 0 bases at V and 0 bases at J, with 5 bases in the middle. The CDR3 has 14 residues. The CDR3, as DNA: TGTGCCAGCAGCTTGGAGTATAGCACAGATACGCAGTATTTT. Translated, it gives CASSLEYSTDTQYF.

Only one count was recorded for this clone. The CDR3 DNA reads as TGTGCCAGTAGTACTGACCTTTTTAGCGGGAATAAGGAGACCCAGTACTTC. It specifies CASSTDLFSGNKETQYF. V usage is TRBV19 and J usage is TRBJ2-5; 8 nucleotides match TRBD2. V lost 4 bases to trimming and J lost 5 bases; unmatched junction nucleotides: 15. Germline V CDR1 and CDR2: LNHDA, SQIVND (reference sequence). The CDR3 has 17 amino acids.

CDR3 in amino acids: CASSQQVEAFGYYGYTF. The CDR3 nucleotides are TGTGCCAGCAGCCAGCAGGTGGAGGCCTTCGGGTACTATGGCTACACCTTC. This chain links TRBV14 with TRBJ1-2; D is ambiguous. The germline gives CDR1 SGHDN, CDR2 FVKESK. The CDR3 extends over 17 amino acids. The V end was cut by 3 bases, the J end by 3 bases, with 20 bases between.

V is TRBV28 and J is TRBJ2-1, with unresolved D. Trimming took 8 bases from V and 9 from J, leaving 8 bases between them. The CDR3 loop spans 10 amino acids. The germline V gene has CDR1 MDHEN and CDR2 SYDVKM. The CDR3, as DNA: TGTGCCAGCTGGAAGGGTGAGCAGTTCTTC. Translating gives CASWKGEQFF.

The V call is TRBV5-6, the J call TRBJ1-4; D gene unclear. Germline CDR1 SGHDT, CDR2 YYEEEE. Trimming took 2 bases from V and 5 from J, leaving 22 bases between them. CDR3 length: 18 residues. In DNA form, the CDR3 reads TGTGCCAGCAGCTTCGGAGCACGAAGGTTGTGGGGAAATGAAAAACTGTTTTTT. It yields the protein CASSFGARRLWGNEKLFF. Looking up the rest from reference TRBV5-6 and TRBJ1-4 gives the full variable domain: DAGVTQSPTHLIKTRGQQVTLRCSPKSGHDTVSWYQQALGQGPQFIFQYYEEEERQRGNFPDRFSGHQFPNYSSELNVNALLLGDSALYLCASSFGARRLWGNEKLFFGSGTQLSVL.

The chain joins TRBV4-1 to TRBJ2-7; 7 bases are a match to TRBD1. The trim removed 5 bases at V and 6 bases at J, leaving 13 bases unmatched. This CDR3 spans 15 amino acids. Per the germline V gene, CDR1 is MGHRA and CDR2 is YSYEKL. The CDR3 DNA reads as TGCGCCAGCAGCTCCCCCCAGGGGGTAGGGGGCGAGCAGTACTTC. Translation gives CASSSPQGVGGEQYF.

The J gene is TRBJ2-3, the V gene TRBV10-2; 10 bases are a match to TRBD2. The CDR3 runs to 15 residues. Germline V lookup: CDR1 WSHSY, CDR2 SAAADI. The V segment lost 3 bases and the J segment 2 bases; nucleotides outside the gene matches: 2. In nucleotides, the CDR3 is TGCGCCAGCAGTGAACTAGCGGGGCTCACAGATACGCAGTATTTT. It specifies CASSELAGLTDTQYF.

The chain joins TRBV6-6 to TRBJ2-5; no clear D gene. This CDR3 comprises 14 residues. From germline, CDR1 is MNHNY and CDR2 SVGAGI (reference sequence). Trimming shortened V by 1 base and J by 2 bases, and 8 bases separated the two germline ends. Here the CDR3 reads CASSYFSRQETQYF. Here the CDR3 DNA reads TGTGCCAGCAGTTACTTCTCTAGACAAGAGACCCAGTACTTC.